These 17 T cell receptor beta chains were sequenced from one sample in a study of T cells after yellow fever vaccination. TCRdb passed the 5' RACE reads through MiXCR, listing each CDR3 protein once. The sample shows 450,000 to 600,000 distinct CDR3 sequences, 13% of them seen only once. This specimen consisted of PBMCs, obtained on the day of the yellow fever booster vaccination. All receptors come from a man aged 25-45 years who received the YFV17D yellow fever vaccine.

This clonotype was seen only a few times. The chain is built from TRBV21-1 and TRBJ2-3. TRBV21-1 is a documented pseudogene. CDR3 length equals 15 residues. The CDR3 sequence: CASSKSEFITDTQYF. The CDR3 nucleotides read TGTGCCAGCAGCAAATCGGAGTTTATCACAGATACGCAGTATTTT.

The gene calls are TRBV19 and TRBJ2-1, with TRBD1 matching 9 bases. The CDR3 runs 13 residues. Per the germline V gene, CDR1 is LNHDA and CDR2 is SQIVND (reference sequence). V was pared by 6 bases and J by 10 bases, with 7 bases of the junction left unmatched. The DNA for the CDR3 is TGTGCCAGTAGCCTTACAGGGGGCGCGGAGCAGTTCTTC. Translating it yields CASSLTGGAEQFF.

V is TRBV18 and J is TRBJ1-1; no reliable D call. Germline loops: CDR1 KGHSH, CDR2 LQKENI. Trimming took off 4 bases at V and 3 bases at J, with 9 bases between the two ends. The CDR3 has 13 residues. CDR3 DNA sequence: TGTGCCAGCTCACTTAGCGTCTACACTGAAGCTTTCTTT. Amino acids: CASSLSVYTEAFF.

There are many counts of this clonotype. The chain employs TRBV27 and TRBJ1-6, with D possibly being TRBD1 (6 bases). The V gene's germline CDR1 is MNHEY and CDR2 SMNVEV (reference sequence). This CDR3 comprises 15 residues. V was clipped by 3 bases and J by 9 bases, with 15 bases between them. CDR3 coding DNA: TGTGCCAGCAGTTTCAACAGGGTACCAGGTTCACCCCTCCACTTT. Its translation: CASSFNRVPGSPLHF.

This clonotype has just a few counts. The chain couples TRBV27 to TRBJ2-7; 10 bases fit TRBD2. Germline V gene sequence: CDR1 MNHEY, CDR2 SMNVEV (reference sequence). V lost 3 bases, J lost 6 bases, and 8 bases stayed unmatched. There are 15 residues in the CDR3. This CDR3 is CASSLKPGLAFEQYF. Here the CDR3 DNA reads TGTGCCAGCAGTTTGAAACCGGGACTAGCGTTCGAGCAGTACTTC.

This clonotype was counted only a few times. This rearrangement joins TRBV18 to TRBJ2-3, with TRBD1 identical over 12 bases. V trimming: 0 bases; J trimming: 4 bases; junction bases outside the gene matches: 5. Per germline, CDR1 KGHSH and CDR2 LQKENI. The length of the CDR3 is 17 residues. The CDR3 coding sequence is TGTGCCAGCTCACCACCGGGACAGGGGGCCTTCGCAGATACGCAGTATTTT. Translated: CASSPPGQGAFADTQYF. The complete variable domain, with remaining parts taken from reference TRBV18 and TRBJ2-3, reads NAGVMQNPRHLVRRRGQEARLRCSPMKGHSHVYWYRQLPEEGLKFMVYLQKENIIDESGMPKERFSAEFPKEGPSILRIQQVVRGDSAAYFCASSPPGQGAFADTQYFGPGTRLTVL.

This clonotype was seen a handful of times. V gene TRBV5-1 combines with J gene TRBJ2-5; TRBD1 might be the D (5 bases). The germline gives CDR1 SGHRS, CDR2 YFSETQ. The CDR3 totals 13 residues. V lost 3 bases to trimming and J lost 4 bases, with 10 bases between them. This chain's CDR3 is CASSSDKLETQYF. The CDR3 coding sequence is TGCGCCAGCAGCTCGGACAAACTAGAGACCCAGTACTTC.

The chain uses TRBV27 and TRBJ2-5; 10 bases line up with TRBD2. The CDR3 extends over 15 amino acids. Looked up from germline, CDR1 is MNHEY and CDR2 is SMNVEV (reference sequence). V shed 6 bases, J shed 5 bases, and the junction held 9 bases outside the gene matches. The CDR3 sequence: CASSLSGRARETQYF. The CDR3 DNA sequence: TGTGCCAGCAGCCTAAGCGGGAGGGCACGCGAGACCCAGTACTTC.

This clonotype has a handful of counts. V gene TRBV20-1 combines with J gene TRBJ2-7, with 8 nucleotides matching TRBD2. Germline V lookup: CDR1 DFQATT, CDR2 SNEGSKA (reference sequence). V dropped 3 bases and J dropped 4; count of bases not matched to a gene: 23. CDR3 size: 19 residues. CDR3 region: CSARRRVPTQTSAFYEQYF. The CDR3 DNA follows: TGCAGTGCTAGGAGGCGCGTTCCCACTCAGACTAGCGCTTTTTACGAGCAGTACTTC.

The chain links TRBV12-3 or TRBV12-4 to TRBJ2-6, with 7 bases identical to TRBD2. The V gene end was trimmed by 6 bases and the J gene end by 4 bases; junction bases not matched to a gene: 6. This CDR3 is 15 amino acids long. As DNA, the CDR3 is TGTGCCAGCAGCGCACTAGCGTCCGGGGCCAACGTCCTGACTTTC. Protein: CASSALASGANVLTF.

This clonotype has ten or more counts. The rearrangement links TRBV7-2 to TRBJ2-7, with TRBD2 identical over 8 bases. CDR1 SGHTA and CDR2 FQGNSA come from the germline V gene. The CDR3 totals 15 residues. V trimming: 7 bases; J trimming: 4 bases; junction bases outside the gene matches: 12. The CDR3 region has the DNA TGTGCCAGCACCCTAAGGACTAGCTGGTCGTACGAGCAGTACTTC. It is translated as CASTLRTSWSYEQYF.

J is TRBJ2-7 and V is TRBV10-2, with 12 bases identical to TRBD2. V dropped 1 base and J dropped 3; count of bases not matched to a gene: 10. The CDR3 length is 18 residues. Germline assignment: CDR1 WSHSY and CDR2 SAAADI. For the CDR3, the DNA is TGCGCCAGCAGTGAGTGGCGTCTAGCGGGAGGGATCCACTACGAGCAGTACTTC. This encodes CASSEWRLAGGIHYEQYF.

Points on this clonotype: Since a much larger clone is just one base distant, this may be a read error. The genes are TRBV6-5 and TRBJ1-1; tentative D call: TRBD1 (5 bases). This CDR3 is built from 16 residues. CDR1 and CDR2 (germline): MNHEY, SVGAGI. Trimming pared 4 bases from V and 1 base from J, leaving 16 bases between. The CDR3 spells CASSLGLGRKNTEAFF. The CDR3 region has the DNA TGTGCCAGCAGTTTAGGCCTGGGACGGAAGAACACTGAAGCTTTCTTT.

The CDR3 sequence is CSVVRLETQYF. The CDR3 nucleotides are TGCAGCGTTGTACGGTTGGAGACCCAGTACTTC. This chain connects TRBV29-1 to TRBJ2-5, with D hard to call. Trimming cost V 4 bases and J 5 bases, with 8 bases left between them. Per the germline V gene, CDR1 is SQVTM and CDR2 is ANQGSEA. This CDR3 has 11 residues.

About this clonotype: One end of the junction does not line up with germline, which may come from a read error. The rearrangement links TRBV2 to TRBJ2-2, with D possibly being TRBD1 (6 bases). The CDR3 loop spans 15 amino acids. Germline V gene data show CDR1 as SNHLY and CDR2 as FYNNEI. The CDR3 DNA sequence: TGTGCCAGTGCTGTTCAGGGGCTGTACACCGGGGAGCTGGTTTTT. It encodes CASAVQGLYTGELVF.

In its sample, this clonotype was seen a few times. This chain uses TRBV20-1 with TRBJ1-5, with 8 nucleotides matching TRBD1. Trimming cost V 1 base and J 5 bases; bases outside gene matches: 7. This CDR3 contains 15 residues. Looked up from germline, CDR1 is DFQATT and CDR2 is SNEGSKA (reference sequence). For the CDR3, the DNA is TGCAGTGCTAGAGCGCAGGGGGCCAACTATCAGCCCCAGCATTTT. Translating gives CSARAQGANYQPQHF.

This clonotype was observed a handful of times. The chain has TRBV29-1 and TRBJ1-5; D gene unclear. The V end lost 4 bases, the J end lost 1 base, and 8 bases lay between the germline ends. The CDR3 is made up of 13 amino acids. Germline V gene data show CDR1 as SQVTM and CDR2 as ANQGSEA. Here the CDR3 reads CSVAERSNQPQHF. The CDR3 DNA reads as TGCAGCGTTGCCGAGAGGAGCAATCAGCCCCAGCATTTT.